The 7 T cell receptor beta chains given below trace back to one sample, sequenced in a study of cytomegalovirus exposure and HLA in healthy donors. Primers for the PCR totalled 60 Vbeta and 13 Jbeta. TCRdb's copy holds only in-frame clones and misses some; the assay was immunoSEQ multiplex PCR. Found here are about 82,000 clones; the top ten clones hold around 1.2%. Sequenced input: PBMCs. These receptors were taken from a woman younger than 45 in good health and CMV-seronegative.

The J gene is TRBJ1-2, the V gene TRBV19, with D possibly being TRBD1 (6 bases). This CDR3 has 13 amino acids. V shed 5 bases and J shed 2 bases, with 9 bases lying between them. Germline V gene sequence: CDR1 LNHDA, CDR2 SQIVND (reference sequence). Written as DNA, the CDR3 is TGTGCCAGTAGTTTAAGGGGGAACTATGGCTACACCTTC. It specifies CASSLRGNYGYTF.

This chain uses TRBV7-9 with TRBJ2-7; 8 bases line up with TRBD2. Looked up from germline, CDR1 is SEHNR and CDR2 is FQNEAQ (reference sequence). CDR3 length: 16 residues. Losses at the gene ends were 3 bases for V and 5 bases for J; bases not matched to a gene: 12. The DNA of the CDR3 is TGTGCCAGCAGCTTCGCCCTCAGCGGGAGAAGCCACGAGCAGTACTTC. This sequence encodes CASSFALSGRSHEQYF.

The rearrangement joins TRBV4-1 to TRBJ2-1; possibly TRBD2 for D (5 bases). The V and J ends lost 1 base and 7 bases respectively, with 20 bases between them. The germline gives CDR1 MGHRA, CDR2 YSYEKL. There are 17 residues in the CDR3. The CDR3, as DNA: TGCGCCAGCAGCCAAGCAGACCGGGAAAGGGTAAGAAATGAGCAGTTCTTC. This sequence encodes CASSQADRERVRNEQFF.

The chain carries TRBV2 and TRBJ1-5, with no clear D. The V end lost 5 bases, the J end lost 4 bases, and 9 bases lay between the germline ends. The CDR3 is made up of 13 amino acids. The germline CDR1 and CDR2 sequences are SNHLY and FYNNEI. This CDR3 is CASSLTGNQPQHF. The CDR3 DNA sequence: TGTGCCAGCAGTCTGACGGGGAATCAGCCCCAGCATTTT.

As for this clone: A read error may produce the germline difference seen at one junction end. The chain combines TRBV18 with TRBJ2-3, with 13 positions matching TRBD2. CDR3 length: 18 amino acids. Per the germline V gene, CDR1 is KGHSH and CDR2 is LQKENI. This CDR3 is CASSPRALAGGSTDKQYF. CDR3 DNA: TGTGCCAGCTCACCAAGAGCACTAGCGGGAGGGAGCACAGATAAGCAGTATTTT. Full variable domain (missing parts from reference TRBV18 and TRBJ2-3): NAGVMQNPRHLVRRRGQEARLRCSPMKGHSHVYWYRQLPEEGLKFMVYLQKENIIDESGMPKERFSAEFPKEGPSILRIQQVVRGDSAAYFCASSPRALAGGSTDKQYFGPGTRLTVL.

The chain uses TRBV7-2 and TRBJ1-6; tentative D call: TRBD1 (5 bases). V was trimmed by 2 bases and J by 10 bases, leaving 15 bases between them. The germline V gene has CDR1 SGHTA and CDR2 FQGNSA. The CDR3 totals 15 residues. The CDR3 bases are TGTGCCAGCAGCTTAACCGGCAGGGATGAGTCACCCCTCCACTTT. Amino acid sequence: CASSLTGRDESPLHF.

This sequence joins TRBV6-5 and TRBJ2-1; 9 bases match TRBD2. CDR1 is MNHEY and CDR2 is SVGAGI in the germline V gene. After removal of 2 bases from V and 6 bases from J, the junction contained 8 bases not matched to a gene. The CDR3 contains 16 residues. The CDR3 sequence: CASSYISGGSVNEQFF. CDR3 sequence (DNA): TGTGCCAGCAGTTACATCAGCGGGGGGTCGGTCAATGAGCAGTTCTTC.